The 8 T cell receptor beta chains below were found in one sample sequenced in a study of blood T cell repertoires in COVID-19. Clones were sequenced by immunoSEQ multiplex PCR, and TCRdb holds only the in-frame ones, with some missing. Here the sample spans 150,000 or so clones, roughly nine tenths being singletons. The specimen was peripheral blood. These receptors originate from a young man with COVID-19, enrolled during active disease.

The J gene is TRBJ1-2, the V gene TRBV28; D unresolved. The V and J ends lost 2 bases and 1 base respectively, with 26 bases between them. The CDR3 length is 20 residues. Germline CDR1 reads MDHEN; CDR2 reads SYDVKM. CDR3 sequence reads: CASSLRTPRGTLKYNYGYTF. The CDR3 region has the DNA TGTGCCAGCAGTTTAAGGACTCCTCGGGGAACGCTGAAATATAACTATGGCTACACCTTC.

This clone is a singleton in its sample. The chain links TRBV24-1 to TRBJ2-6; D gene uncertain. The ends were cut back, 4 bases at V and 4 bases at J, with 7 bases in the middle. Germline lookup yields CDR1 KGHDR and CDR2 SFDVKD. CDR3 length: 14 residues. CDR3 nucleotides: TGTGCCACCAGTGAAGCGTCCGGGGCCAACGTCCTGACTTTC. This sequence encodes CATSEASGANVLTF.

The chain uses TRBV6-6 and TRBJ1-1; D remains unclear. From germline, CDR1 is MNHNY and CDR2 SVGAGI (reference sequence). The CDR3 is 14 amino acids. The V end lost 2 bases, the J end lost 1 base, and 8 bases lay between the germline ends. This CDR3 is CASSYISSNTEAFF. The CDR3 DNA reads as TGTGCCAGCAGTTACATCTCCTCGAACACTGAAGCTTTCTTT.

This sequence joins TRBV6-1 and TRBJ2-7, with D possibly TRBD1 on 5 matching bases. This CDR3 region has 17 residues. Germline V gives CDR1 MNHNS, CDR2 SASEGT. Trimming took 2 bases from V and 0 from J, leaving 17 bases between them. CDR3 region: CASSERVGRATSYEQYF. The CDR3 nucleotides read TGTGCCAGCAGTGAAAGGGTCGGCAGGGCCACCTCCTACGAGCAGTACTTC.

This chain joins TRBV11-3 and TRBJ2-1, with 8 bases matching TRBD2. Per the germline V gene, CDR1 is SGHNT and CDR2 is YENEEA. CDR3 size: 14 residues. After removal of 6 bases from V and 8 bases from J, the junction contained 9 bases not matched to a gene. The CDR3 reads CASSFAGTSYEQFF. Written as DNA, the CDR3 is TGTGCCAGCAGTTTTGCCGGGACTAGTTATGAGCAGTTCTTC. Full variable domain (missing parts from reference TRBV11-3 and TRBJ2-1): EAGVVQSPRYKIIEKKQPVAFWCNPISGHNTLYWYLQNLGQGPELLIRYENEEAVDDSQLPKDRFSAERLKGVDSTLKIQPAELGDSAVYLCASSFAGTSYEQFFGPGTRLTVL.

V gene TRBV29-1 combines with J gene TRBJ2-1; the D gene is possibly TRBD2 (5 bases). This CDR3 region has 14 residues. Germline V CDR1 and CDR2: SQVTM, ANQGSEA. The DNA of the CDR3 is TGCAGTTCCTCCAGGACTGGCACCTACAATGAGCAGTTCTTC. Encoded protein: CSSSRTGTYNEQFF.

This clone came up once. The chain couples TRBV11-2 to TRBJ1-2; D ambiguous. The CDR3 extends over 14 amino acids. V lost 5 bases, J lost 4 bases, and 14 bases lay in between. Germline V lookup: CDR1 SGHAT, CDR2 FQNNGV. CDR3 region: CASSPYSSGYGYTF. For the CDR3, the DNA is TGTGCCAGCAGCCCTTATTCGTCGGGCTATGGCTACACCTTC.

The chain combines TRBV6-5 with TRBJ1-6; D is perhaps TRBD1 (5 bases). The V gene lost 2 bases and the J gene lost 4 bases, with 9 bases spanning the gap. Germline CDR1 and CDR2: MNHEY and SVGAGI. The CDR3 contains 15 residues. In nucleotides, the CDR3 is TGTGCCAGCAGTTACAGCGGGGGATATAATTCACCCCTCCACTTT. Amino acid sequence: CASSYSGGYNSPLHF.